The 18 T cell receptor beta chains in this list originate from one sample, sequenced in a study of T cell responses to AZD1222 COVID-19 vaccine. Generated by immunoSEQ multiplex PCR, the TCRdb table keeps only in-frame clones and is missing some. The sample carries just under 85,000 clones, roughly nine tenths recorded once. Material: peripheral blood, obtained on day 0 of AZD1222 vaccination. The receptors here all came from an adult in good health.

The V gene is TRBV3-1 (or the pseudogene TRBV3-2), the J gene TRBJ2-1; 15 bases map to TRBD2. The junction had 11 bases not matched to a gene; V was cut back by 4 bases and J by 7 bases. Germline V gene sequence: CDR1 LGHDT, CDR2 YNNKEL (reference sequence). The CDR3 spans 18 residues. The DNA of the CDR3 is TGTGCCAGCAGCCTGTCTGGACTAGCGGGGGGGTCCGGAAATGAGCAGTTCTTC. Translation: CASSLSGLAGGSGNEQFF.

As DNA, the CDR3 is TGTGCCAGCCCCGAGGACAGCTACGAGCAGTACTTC. It specifies CASPEDSYEQYF. The chain is built from TRBV19 and TRBJ2-7; tentative D call: TRBD1 (6 bases). This CDR3 contains 12 residues. Between the trimmed V and J ends, which lost 9 bases and 3 bases, there was a span of 12 bases. CDR1 is LNHDA, CDR2 SQIVND, per germline (reference sequence).

The chain joins TRBV12-3 or TRBV12-4 to TRBJ2-3; unclear D gene. Trimming pared 3 bases from V and 2 bases from J, leaving 0 bases between. The length of the CDR3 is 11 residues. The CDR3 bases are TGTGCCAGCAGTTTCACAGATACGCAGTATTTT. It specifies CASSFTDTQYF.

The V gene is TRBV19, the J gene TRBJ1-5; TRBD1 matches at 9 bases. After removal of 0 bases from V and 7 bases from J, the junction contained 4 bases not matched to a gene. The CDR3 is made up of 15 amino acids. Per the germline V gene, CDR1 is LNHDA and CDR2 is SQIVND (reference sequence). In DNA, the CDR3 is TGTGCCAGTAGTATAGAGGGACAGGGTGGGCAGCCCCAGCATTTT. Protein: CASSIEGQGGQPQHF.

This clone was counted only a few times. This chain connects TRBV29-1 to TRBJ1-6; D is possibly TRBD1 (5 bases). Germline V gene data show CDR1 as SQVTM and CDR2 as ANQGSEA. This CDR3 has 15 amino acids. V was trimmed by 7 bases and J by 5 bases, leaving 18 bases between them. CDR3: CSDRGRGGDNSPLHF. CDR3 DNA sequence: TGCAGCGATAGAGGGAGGGGAGGGGATAATTCACCCCTCCACTTT.

The V call is TRBV25-1, the J call TRBJ2-7; TRBD2 aligns across 14 bases. CDR1 and CDR2 (germline): MGHDK, SYGVNS. The CDR3 runs 15 residues. V lost 3 bases and J lost 3; bases outside the gene matches: 1. CDR3 loop: CASSDGTSGGYEQYF. CDR3 in DNA: TGTGCCAGCAGTGACGGGACTAGCGGGGGCTACGAGCAGTACTTC.

The chain recombines TRBV28 with TRBJ2-7, with 7 bases lining up with TRBD2. The CDR3 has 16 amino acids. After removal of 5 bases from V and 1 base from J, the junction contained 11 bases not matched to a gene. CDR1 is MDHEN, CDR2 SYDVKM, per germline. The CDR3 is CASSPVVGGKSYEQYF. The CDR3 nucleotides read TGTGCCAGCAGTCCCGTTGTCGGGGGGAAATCCTACGAGCAGTACTTC. The whole variable domain, filled in from reference TRBV28 and TRBJ2-7, reads DVKVTQSSRYLVKRTGEKVFLECVQDMDHENMFWYRQDPGLGLRLIYFSYDVKMKEKGDIPEGYSVSREKKERFSLILESASTNQTSMYLCASSPVVGGKSYEQYFGPGTRLTVT.

The V call is TRBV5-6, the J call TRBJ1-4; D is ambiguous. The CDR3 runs 14 residues. V was cut by 2 bases and J by 5 bases, with 10 bases left in between. CDR1 and CDR2 (germline): SGHDT, YYEEEE. The CDR3 DNA reads as TGTGCCAGCAGCTTACGATGGGAAAATGAAAAACTGTTTTTT. As protein: CASSLRWENEKLFF.

The rearrangement links TRBV10-3 to TRBJ2-7, with 9 bases that match TRBD1. V was pared by 3 bases and J by 4 bases, with 7 bases of the junction left unmatched. The CDR3 has 15 residues. The germline gives CDR1 ENHRY, CDR2 SYGVKD. CDR3 sequence reads: CAISDPGTGQYEQYF. The CDR3 nucleotides are TGTGCCATCAGTGACCCCGGGACAGGGCAGTACGAGCAGTACTTC.

The chain carries TRBV5-6 and TRBJ2-1; the D gene is possibly TRBD1 (8 bases). The CDR3 is 13 amino acids. The ends were cut back, 4 bases at V and 9 bases at J, with 14 bases in the middle. Germline values: CDR1 SGHDT, CDR2 YYEEEE. The CDR3 region has the DNA TGTGCCAGCAGCCTAAACAGGGGGGGTGAGCAGTTCTTC. Its protein is CASSLNRGGEQFF.

This chain joins TRBV28 and TRBJ1-1, with D perhaps matching TRBD1 (5 bases). Trimming pared 1 base from V and 0 bases from J, leaving 9 bases between. Germline V CDR1 and CDR2: MDHEN, SYDVKM. The CDR3 loop spans 15 amino acids. As DNA, the CDR3 is TGTGCCAGCAGTTTATTAAGGACATTGAACACTGAAGCTTTCTTT. Encoded protein: CASSLLRTLNTEAFF.

This chain connects TRBV6-5 to TRBJ2-2; unclear D gene. Germline-derived CDR1 and CDR2 are MNHEY and SVGAGI. The CDR3 spans 11 residues. Trimming stripped 6 bases from V and 7 bases from J, with 6 bases between. In DNA, the CDR3 is TGTGCCAGCAGACTGTTCGGGGAGCTGTTTTTT. This sequence encodes CASRLFGELFF.

This clone showed up just once. The CDR3 loop reads CASSNYRVLMNTEAFF. The DNA for the CDR3 is TGTGCCAGCAGTAACTACAGGGTGCTAATGAACACTGAAGCTTTCTTT. The chain combines TRBV27 with TRBJ1-1; perhaps TRBD1 as D (6 bases). Per the germline V gene, CDR1 is MNHEY and CDR2 is SMNVEV (reference sequence). There are 16 residues in the CDR3. Trimming took off 5 bases at V and 0 bases at J, with 16 bases between the two ends.

The genes are TRBV12-3 or TRBV12-4 and TRBJ2-1; 8 nucleotides align to TRBD2. V was clipped by 6 bases and J by 6 bases; unmatched bases: 4. The CDR3 has 13 residues. The CDR3 DNA reads as TGTGCCAGCAGCCCTGGGACTAGCAATGAGCAGTTCTTC. Translation: CASSPGTSNEQFF.

Here the CDR3 DNA reads TGTGCCAGCAGGCAACAGGGCCACACTGAAGCTTTCTTT. It codes for CASRQQGHTEAFF. V gene TRBV28 combines with J gene TRBJ1-1, with D maybe TRBD1 (6 bases). Trimming removed 6 bases at V and 3 bases at J, with 11 bases between. The germline gives CDR1 MDHEN, CDR2 SYDVKM. The length of the CDR3 is 13 residues.

This clone was seen more than once but under ten times. V and J are TRBV11-2 and TRBJ2-7; unclear D gene. Between the trimmed V and J ends, which lost 3 bases and 1 base, there was a span of 10 bases. Germline CDR1 and CDR2: SGHAT and FQNNGV. The CDR3 runs 14 residues. CDR3 DNA sequence: TGTGCCAGCAGCTTTAGCCAGCTATCCTACGAGCAGTACTTC. It yields the protein CASSFSQLSYEQYF.

The rearrangement links TRBV18 to TRBJ2-3; TRBD1 matches at 8 bases. Germline CDR1 reads KGHSH; CDR2 reads LQKENI. This CDR3 is built from 17 residues. V gave up 3 bases and J gave up 3 bases; unmatched junction bases: 11. CDR3 bases: TGTGCCAGCTCACCCCGATTGACAGGGGAGAGGACAGATACGCAGTATTTT. It encodes CASSPRLTGERTDTQYF.

The chain joins TRBV28 to TRBJ1-4; D possibly corresponds to TRBD1 (6 bases). CDR1 and CDR2 from the germline V gene are MDHEN and SYDVKM. The CDR3 covers 15 residues. V lost 4 bases and J 8 bases, leaving 17 bases between the germline ends. CDR3 sequence: CASSSPRRGDEKLFF. CDR3 DNA: TGTGCCAGCAGTTCTCCCAGAAGGGGGGACGAAAAACTGTTTTTT.